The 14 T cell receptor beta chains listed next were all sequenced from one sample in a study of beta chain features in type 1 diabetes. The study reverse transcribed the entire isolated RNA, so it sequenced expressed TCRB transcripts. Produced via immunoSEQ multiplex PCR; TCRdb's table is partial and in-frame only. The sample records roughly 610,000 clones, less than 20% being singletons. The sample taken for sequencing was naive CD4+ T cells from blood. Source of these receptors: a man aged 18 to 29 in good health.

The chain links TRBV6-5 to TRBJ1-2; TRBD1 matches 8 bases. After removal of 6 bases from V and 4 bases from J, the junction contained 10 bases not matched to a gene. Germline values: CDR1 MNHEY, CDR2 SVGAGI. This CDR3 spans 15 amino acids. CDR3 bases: TGTGCCAGCAGGACAGACAGGGGTGGCCCCTATGGCTACACCTTC. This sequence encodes CASRTDRGGPYGYTF.

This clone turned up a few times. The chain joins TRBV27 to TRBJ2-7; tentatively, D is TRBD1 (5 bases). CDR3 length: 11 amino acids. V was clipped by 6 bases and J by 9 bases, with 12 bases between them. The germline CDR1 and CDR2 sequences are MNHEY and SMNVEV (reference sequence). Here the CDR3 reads CASRTAWVQYF. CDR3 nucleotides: TGTGCCAGCAGGACAGCGTGGGTGCAGTACTTC.

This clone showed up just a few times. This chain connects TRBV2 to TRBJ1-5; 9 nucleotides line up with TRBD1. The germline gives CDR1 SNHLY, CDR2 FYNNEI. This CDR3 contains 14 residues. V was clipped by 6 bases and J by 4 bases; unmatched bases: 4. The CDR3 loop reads CASRGTGLNQPQHF. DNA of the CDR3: TGTGCCAGCAGAGGGACAGGGCTAAATCAGCCCCAGCATTTT. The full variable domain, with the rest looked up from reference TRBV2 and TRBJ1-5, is EPEVTQTPSHQVTQMGQEVILRCVPISNHLYFYWYRQILGQKVEFLVSFYNNEISEKSEIFDDQFSVERPDGSNFTLKIRSTKLEDSAMYFCASRGTGLNQPQHFGDGTRLSIL.

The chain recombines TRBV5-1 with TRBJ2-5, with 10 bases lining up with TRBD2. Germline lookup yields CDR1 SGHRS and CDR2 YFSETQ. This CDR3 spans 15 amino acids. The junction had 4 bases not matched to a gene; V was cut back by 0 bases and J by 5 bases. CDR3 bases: TGCGCCAGCAGCTTGGCAGCGGGGGGGTCGGAGACCCAGTACTTC. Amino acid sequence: CASSLAAGGSETQYF.

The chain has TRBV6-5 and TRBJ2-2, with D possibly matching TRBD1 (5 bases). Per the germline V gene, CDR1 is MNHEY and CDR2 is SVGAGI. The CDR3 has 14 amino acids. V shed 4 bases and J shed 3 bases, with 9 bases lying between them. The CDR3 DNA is TGTGCCAGCAGTTCCCAGGGTTACACCGGGGAGCTGTTTTTT. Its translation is CASSSQGYTGELFF.

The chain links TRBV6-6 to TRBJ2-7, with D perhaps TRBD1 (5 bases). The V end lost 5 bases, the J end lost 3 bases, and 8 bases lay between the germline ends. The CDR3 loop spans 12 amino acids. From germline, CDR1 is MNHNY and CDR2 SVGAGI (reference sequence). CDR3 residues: CASSAQGYEQYF. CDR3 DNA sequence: TGTGCCAGCAGTGCTCAGGGCTACGAGCAGTACTTC.

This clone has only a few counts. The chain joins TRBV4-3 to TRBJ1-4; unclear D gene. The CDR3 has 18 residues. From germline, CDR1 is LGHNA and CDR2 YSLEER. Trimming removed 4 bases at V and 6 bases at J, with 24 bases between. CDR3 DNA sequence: TGCGCCAGCAGCCCATACTACCTCACGAGGGCGGAGGATGAAAAACTGTTTTTT. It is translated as CASSPYYLTRAEDEKLFF.

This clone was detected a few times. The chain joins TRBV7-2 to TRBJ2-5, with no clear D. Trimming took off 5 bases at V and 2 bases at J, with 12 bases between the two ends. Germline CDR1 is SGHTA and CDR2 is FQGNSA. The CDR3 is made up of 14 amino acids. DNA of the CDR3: TGTGCCAGCAGCCTGGCGGAGAGACAAGAGACCCAGTACTTC. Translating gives CASSLAERQETQYF.

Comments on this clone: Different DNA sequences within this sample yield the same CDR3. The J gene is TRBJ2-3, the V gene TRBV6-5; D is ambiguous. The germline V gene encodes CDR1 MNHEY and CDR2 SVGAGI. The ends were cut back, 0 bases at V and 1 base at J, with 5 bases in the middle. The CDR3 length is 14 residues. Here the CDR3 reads CASSYSTGTDTQYF. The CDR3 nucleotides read TGTGCCAGCAGTTACTCGACGGGCACAGATACGCAGTATTTT.

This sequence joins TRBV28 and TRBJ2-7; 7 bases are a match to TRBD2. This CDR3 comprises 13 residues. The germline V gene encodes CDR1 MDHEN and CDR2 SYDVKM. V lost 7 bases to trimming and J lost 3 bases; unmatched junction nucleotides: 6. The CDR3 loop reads CASTLGGGYEQYF. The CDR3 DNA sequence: TGTGCCAGCACCCTGGGGGGGGGCTACGAGCAGTACTTC.

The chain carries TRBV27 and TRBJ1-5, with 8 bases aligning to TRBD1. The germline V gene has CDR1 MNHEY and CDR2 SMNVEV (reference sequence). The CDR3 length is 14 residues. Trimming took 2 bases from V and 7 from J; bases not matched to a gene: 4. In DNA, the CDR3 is TGTGCCAGCAGTTTACGGGCAGGGGGCCAGCCCCAGCATTTT. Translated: CASSLRAGGQPQHF.

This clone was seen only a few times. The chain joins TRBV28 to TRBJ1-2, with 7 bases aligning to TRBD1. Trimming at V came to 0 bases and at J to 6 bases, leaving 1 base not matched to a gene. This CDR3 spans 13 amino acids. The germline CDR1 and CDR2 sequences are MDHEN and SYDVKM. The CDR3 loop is CASSLWGTDGYTF. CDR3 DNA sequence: TGTGCCAGCAGTTTATGGGGGACAGATGGCTACACCTTC.

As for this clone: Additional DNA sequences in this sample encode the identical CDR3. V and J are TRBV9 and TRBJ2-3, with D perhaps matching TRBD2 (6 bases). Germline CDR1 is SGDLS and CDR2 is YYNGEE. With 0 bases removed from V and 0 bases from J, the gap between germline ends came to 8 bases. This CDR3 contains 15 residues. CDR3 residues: CASSVAGVSTDTQYF. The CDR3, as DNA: TGTGCCAGCAGCGTAGCGGGAGTCAGCACAGATACGCAGTATTTT.

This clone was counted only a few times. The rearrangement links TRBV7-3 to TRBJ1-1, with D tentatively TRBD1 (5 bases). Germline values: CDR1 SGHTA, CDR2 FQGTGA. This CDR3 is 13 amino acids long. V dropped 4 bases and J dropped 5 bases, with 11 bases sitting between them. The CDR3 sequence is CASSSGGETEAFF. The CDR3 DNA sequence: TGTGCCAGCAGCTCTGGGGGAGAGACTGAAGCTTTCTTT.